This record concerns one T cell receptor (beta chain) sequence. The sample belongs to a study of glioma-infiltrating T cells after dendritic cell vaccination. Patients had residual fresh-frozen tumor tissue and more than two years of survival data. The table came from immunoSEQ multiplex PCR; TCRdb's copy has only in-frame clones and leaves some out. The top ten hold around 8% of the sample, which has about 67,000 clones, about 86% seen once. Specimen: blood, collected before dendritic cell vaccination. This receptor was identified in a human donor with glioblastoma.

The CDR3 is CASSAVTEAFF. The CDR3 coding sequence is TGTGCCAGCAGCGCCGTCACTGAAGCTTTCTTT. The chain links TRBV9 to TRBJ1-1; D unresolved. The CDR3 covers 11 residues. With 3 bases removed from V and 4 bases from J, the gap between germline ends came to 4 bases. Germline V CDR1 and CDR2: SGDLS, YYNGEE. The full variable domain, completed using reference TRBV9 and TRBJ1-1, is DSGVTQTPKHLITATGQRVTLRCSPRSGDLSVYWYQQSLDQGLQFLIQYYNGEERAKGNILERFSAQQFPDLHSELNLSSLELGDSALYFCASSAVTEAFFGQGTRLTVV.